The source of this T cell receptor beta chain is a study of cytomegalovirus exposure and HLA in healthy donors. Study conclusions and caveats: Earlier analysis looked at TCR beta V segments, and most were productive about 90% or about 30% of the time. Later analysis revealed greater clonal expansion in HLA-associated TCR beta chains than in equally common others. A few chains tied to CMV proved CMV antigen-specific in vitro.

PCR employed 60 Vbeta and 13 Jbeta primers. Sequencing was performed with immunoSEQ multiplex PCR; in TCRdb, only in-frame clones are kept and a portion is missing. The sample lists 110,000 to 150,000 clones; about 85% were seen once. Note on this clone: The antigen remains unidentified.

The CDR3 is 14 amino acids. Between the trimmed V and J ends, which lost 0 bases and 3 bases, there was a span of 8 bases. CDR1 and CDR2 (germline): SQVTM, ANQGSEA. The sample consisted of PBMCs. This chain connects TRBV29-1 to TRBJ1-4, with unresolved D. The origin of this receptor is a female donor in good health and CMV-seronegative. Here the CDR3 DNA reads TGCAGCGTTGAAGAGGGAGGCTCTAATGAAAAACTGTTTTTT. It codes for CSVEEGGSNEKLFF.